This T cell receptor beta chain was identified during a study of cytomegalovirus exposure and HLA in healthy donors. Study at large: Earlier results showed 90 million to 120 million unique TCR beta sequences derived from approximately 170 million T cells.

The trim removed 4 bases at V and 3 bases at J, leaving 2 bases unmatched. Germline-derived CDR1 and CDR2 are SGHTA and FQGNSA. The CDR3 is 15 amino acids. Vbeta (60) and Jbeta (13) primers were used in the PCR. The data were produced by immunoSEQ multiplex PCR, yet TCRdb's version contains in-frame clones alone and is incomplete. The top ten clones hold approximately 1.4% of a sample with some 150,000 clones, approximately 76% of them seen once. About this clone itself: Its specificity is unknown.

Study-level findings and limits: In a later analysis, at a false discovery rate of 0.05, under 20,000 TCR beta sequences matched HLA alleles. There were reportedly fewer N-insertions in an Asian-associated ancestry cluster than the roughly 680-donor mean, in a later analysis.

The sample consisted of PBMCs. The rearrangement links TRBV7-2 to TRBJ2-1; 11 nucleotides match TRBD2. This TCR came from a man aged 55 to 69 in good health and CMV-seronegative. In DNA, the CDR3 is TGTGCCAGCAGCTCGACTAGCGGGGACTACAATGAGCAGTTCTTC. Encoded protein: CASSSTSGDYNEQFF.